This TCR beta chain derives from a study of T cell responses to AZD1222 COVID-19 vaccine. This clone appeared a single time. Its antigen is undetermined. Study-level findings and limits: It was only after the peak T cell response that any repertoires were sampled.

Some clones are missing from TCRdb's copy, which holds only in-frame ones; the method was immunoSEQ multiplex PCR. The sample shows about 130,000 clones, roughly 92% of them seen only once. Per the germline V gene, CDR1 is LNHDA and CDR2 is SQIVND (reference sequence). The CDR3 covers 14 residues. The V gene lost 5 bases and the J gene lost 4 bases, with 14 bases spanning the gap. The TCR sequence derives from an adult who received the AZD1222 COVID-19 vaccine. The chain recombines TRBV19 with TRBJ1-1; perhaps TRBD1 as D (5 bases). Source: peripheral blood, taken 28 days after the second AZD1222 dose. CDR3 DNA: TGTGCCAGTAGTGCGGGACCCTGGGCCACTGAAGCTTTCTTT. Protein: CASSAGPWATEAFF.